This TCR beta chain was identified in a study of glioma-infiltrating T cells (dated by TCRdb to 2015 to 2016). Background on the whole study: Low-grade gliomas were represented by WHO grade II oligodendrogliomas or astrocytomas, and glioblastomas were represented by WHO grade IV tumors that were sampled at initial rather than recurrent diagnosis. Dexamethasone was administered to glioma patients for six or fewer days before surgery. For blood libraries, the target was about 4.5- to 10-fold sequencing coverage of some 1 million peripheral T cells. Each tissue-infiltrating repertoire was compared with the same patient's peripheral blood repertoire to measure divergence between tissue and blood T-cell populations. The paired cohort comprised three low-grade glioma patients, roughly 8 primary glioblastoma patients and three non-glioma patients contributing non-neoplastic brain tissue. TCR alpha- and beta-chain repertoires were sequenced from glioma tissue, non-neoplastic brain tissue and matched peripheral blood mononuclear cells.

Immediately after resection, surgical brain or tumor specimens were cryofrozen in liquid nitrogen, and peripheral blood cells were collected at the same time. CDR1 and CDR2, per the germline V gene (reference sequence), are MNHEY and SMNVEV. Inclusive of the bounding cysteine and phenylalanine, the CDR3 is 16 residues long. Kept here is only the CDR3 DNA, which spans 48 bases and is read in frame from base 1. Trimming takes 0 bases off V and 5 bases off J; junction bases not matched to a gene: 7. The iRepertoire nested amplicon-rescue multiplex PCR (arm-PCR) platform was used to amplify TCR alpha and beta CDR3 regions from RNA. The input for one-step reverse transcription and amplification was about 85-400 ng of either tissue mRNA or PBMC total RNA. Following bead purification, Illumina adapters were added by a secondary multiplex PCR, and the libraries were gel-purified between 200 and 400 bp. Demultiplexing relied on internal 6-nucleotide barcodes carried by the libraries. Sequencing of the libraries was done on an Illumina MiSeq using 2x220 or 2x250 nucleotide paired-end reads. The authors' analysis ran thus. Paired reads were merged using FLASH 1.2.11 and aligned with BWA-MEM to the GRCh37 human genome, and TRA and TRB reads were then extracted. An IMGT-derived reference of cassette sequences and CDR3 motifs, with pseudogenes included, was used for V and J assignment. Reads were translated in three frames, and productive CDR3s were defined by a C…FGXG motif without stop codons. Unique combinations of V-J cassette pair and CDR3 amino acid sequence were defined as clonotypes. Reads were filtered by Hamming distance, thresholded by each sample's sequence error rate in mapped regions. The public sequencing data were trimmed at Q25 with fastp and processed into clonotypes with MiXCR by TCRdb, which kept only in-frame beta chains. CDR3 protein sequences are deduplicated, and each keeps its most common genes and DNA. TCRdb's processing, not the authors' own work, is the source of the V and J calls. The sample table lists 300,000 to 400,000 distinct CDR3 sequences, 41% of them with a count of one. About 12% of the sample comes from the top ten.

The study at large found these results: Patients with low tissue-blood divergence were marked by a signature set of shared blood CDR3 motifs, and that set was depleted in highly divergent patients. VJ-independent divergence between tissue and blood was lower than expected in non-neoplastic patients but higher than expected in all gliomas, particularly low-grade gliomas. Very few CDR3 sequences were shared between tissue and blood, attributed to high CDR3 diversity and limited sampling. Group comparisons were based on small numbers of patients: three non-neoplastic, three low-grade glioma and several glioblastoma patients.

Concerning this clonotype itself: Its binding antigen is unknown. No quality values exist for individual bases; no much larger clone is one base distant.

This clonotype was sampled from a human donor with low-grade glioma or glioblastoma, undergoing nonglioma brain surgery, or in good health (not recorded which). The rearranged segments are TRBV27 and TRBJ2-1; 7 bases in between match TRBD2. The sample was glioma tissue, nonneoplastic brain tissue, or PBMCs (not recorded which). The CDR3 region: CASSLSVAGRHNEQFF. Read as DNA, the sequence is TGTGCCAGCAGTTTATCGGTAGCGGGCCGTCACAATGAGCAGTTCTTC.